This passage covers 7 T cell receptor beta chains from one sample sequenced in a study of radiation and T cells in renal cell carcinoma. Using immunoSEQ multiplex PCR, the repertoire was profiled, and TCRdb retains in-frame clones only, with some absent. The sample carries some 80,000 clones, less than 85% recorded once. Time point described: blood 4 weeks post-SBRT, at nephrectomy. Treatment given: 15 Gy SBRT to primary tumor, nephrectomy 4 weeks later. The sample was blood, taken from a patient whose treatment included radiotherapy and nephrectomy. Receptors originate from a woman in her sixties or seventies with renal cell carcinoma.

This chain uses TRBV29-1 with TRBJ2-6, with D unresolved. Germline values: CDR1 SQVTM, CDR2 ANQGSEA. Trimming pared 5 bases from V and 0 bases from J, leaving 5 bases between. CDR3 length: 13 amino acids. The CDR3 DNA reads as TGCAGCGTTTTCCTCTCTGGGGCCAACGTCCTGACTTTC. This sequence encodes CSVFLSGANVLTF.

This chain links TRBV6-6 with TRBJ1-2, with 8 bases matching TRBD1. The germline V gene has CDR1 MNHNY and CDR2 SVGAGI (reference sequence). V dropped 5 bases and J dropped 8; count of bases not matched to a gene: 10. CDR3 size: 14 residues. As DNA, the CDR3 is TGTGCCAGCAGTCTCCGGACAGGGAATTACGGCTACACCTTC. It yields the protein CASSLRTGNYGYTF.

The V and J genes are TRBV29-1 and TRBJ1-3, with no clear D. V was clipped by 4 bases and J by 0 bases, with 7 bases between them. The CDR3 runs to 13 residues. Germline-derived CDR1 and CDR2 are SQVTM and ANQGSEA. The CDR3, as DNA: TGCAGCGTTGCCGAAATCTCTGGAAACACCATATATTTT. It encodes CSVAEISGNTIYF.

The CDR3 sequence: CASSFYPPSQGLDTQYF. CDR3 sequence (DNA): TGTGCCAGTAGTTTCTACCCCCCCAGTCAGGGTTTAGATACGCAGTATTTT. The chain employs TRBV19 and TRBJ2-3, with TRBD1 as a possible D gene (5 bases). This CDR3 contains 17 residues. CDR1 is LNHDA and CDR2 is SQIVND in the germline V gene (reference sequence). V lost 5 bases and J lost 5, with 23 bases in between.

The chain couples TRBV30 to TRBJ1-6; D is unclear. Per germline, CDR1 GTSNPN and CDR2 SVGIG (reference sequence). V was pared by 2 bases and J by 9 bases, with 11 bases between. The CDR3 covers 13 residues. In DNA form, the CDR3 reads TGTGCCTGGAGTACCGGGGAAGGTTCACCCCTCCACTTT. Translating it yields CAWSTGEGSPLHF.

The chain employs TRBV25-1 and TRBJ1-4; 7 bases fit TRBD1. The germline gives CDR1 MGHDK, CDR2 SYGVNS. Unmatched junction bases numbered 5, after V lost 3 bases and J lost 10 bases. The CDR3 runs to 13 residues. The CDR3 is CASSDGTDRKLFF. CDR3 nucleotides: TGTGCCAGCAGTGATGGGACAGACCGAAAACTGTTTTTT. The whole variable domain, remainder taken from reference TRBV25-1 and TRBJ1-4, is EADIYQTPRYLVIGTGKKITLECSQTMGHDKMYWYQQDPGMELHLIHYSYGVNSTEKGDLSSESTVSRIRTEHFPLTLESARPSHTSQYLCASSDGTDRKLFFGSGTQLSVL.

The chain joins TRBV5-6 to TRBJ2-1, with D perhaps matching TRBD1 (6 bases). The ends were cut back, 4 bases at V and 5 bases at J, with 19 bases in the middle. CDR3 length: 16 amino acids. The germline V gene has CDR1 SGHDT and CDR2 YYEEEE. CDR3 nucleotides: TGTGCCAGCAGCGATCGGGACACGCAATGGGACAATGAGCAGTTCTTC. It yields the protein CASSDRDTQWDNEQFF. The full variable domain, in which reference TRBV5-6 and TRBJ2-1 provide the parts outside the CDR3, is DAGVTQSPTHLIKTRGQQVTLRCSPKSGHDTVSWYQQALGQGPQFIFQYYEEEERQRGNFPDRFSGHQFPNYSSELNVNALLLGDSALYLCASSDRDTQWDNEQFFGPGTRLTVL.